This TCR beta chain was captured by sequencing in a study of shared T cell receptors in the human thymus. This clone was counted once. Germline V CDR1 and CDR2: SGHRS, YFSETQ. The CDR3 is made up of 15 amino acids. V was clipped by 1 base and J by 4 bases; unmatched bases: 6. Clones were sequenced by immunoSEQ multiplex PCR, and TCRdb holds only the in-frame ones, with some missing. The data show about 380,000 clones, approximately 95% seen once. This receptor was obtained from a human donor. Sequencing was performed on thymocytes. This chain connects TRBV5-1 to TRBJ2-5, with 8 bases identical to TRBD1. CDR3 DNA: TGCGCCAGCAGCTTGCTGGACAGGGATGGAGAGACCCAGTACTTC. Protein sequence: CASSLLDRDGETQYF.